These 9 T cell receptor beta chains came from one sample sequenced in a study of blood T cell repertoires in COVID-19. Clones were read by immunoSEQ multiplex PCR, and TCRdb kept only the in-frame ones, dropping some. The sample has about 210,000 clones, 70% to 90% seen once; the top ten hold roughly 4.6%. The sequenced sample was peripheral blood. The source is a man aged 45-65 years with COVID-19, enrolled during active disease.

V is TRBV7-9 and J is TRBJ2-1; D perhaps matches TRBD2 (6 bases). The CDR3 runs 13 residues. Germline V gene data show CDR1 as SEHNR and CDR2 as FQNEAQ (reference sequence). The V gene lost 7 bases and the J gene lost 6 bases, with 13 bases spanning the gap. The CDR3 DNA reads as TGTGCCAGCACCCCCGTACTAGCCAATGAGCAGTTCTTC. Its translation: CASTPVLANEQFF.

This clone is a singleton in its sample. This chain uses TRBV6-5 with TRBJ1-2; D not certain. V lost 6 bases and J 3 bases, leaving 14 bases between the germline ends. The CDR3 has 14 residues. Germline V gene sequence: CDR1 MNHEY, CDR2 SVGAGI. CDR3 bases: TGTGCCAGCAGCCCCCACGTAGATCACTATGGCTACACCTTC. This translates into CASSPHVDHYGYTF.

J is TRBJ1-2 and V is TRBV3-1 (or the pseudogene TRBV3-2), with D maybe TRBD1 (5 bases). The V and J ends lost 0 bases and 2 bases respectively, with 10 bases between them. This CDR3 has 15 residues. Germline loops: CDR1 LGHDT, CDR2 YNNKEL (reference sequence). This chain's CDR3 is CASSQDPGHNYGYTF. CDR3 DNA sequence: TGTGCCAGCAGCCAAGATCCTGGACACAACTATGGCTACACCTTC.

Remarks on this clone: A read error may produce the germline difference seen at one junction end. The same CDR3 can be traced to other DNA sequences in this sample. The CDR3 sequence is CASSLLQGPKSTGELFF. The CDR3 DNA sequence: TGTGCCAGCAGCTTATTGCAGGGCCCCAAAAGCACCGGAGAGCTGTTTTTT. This chain uses TRBV7-2 with TRBJ2-2; tentative D call: TRBD1 (5 bases). Germline CDR1 and CDR2: SGHTA and FQGNSA. This CDR3 comprises 17 residues.

This chain joins TRBV7-2 and TRBJ2-7; D gene uncertain. Germline CDR1 SGHTA, CDR2 FQGNSA. Trimming took 1 base from V and 7 from J, leaving 8 bases between them. The CDR3 loop spans 12 amino acids. This CDR3 reads CASSLVAPEQYF. CDR3 in DNA: TGTGCCAGCAGCTTAGTTGCGCCTGAGCAGTACTTC.

V and J are TRBV4-1 and TRBJ2-3; D call uncertain. The germline CDR1 and CDR2 sequences are MGHRA and YSYEKL. This CDR3 is 14 amino acids long. The ends were cut back, 6 bases at V and 1 base at J, with 11 bases in the middle. The CDR3 reads CASRVTTGTDTQYF. DNA for the CDR3: TGCGCCAGCAGGGTCACTACCGGCACAGATACGCAGTATTTT.

The CDR3 nucleotides are TGTGCCTGGAGTGTCGGGACAGGGACCTACGAGCAGTACTTC. It is translated as CAWSVGTGTYEQYF. V usage is TRBV30 and J usage is TRBJ2-7; TRBD1 aligns across 9 bases. CDR1 and CDR2 (germline): GTSNPN, SVGIG (reference sequence). V trimming: 0 bases; J trimming: 2 bases; junction bases outside the gene matches: 2. There are 14 residues in the CDR3.

This clone appeared many times. The chain employs TRBV7-3 and TRBJ2-2, with a weak D call TRBD2 (7 bases). The CDR3 extends over 15 amino acids. V gave up 5 bases and J gave up 4 bases, with 14 bases separating them. The germline gives CDR1 SGHTA, CDR2 FQGTGA. For the CDR3, the DNA is TGTGCCAGCAGCCCCCACAGGGAGGGCACCGGGGAGCTGTTTTTT. Its protein product is CASSPHREGTGELFF.

The chain recombines TRBV3-1 (or the pseudogene TRBV3-2) with TRBJ2-5; TRBD2 matches 11 bases. The V gene end was trimmed by 10 bases and the J gene end by 5 bases; junction bases not matched to a gene: 9. The germline gives CDR1 LGHDT, CDR2 YNNKEL (reference sequence). This CDR3 comprises 14 residues. DNA of the CDR3: TGTGCCATACCACTTCTAGCGGGGGGCGAGACCCAGTACTTC. The encoded protein is CAIPLLAGGETQYF.